Here is one T cell receptor (beta chain) with its context. Its target is unknown. This specimen comes from a study of shared clonotypes between healthy human individuals. Points from the study as a whole: What naive subsets generally showed was a larger estimated richness than memory subsets showed.

Selected positively for CCR7 and CD45RO-negative, naive CD8 cells excluded terminally differentiated effector memory CD45RA+ cells. Healthy HIV-negative adults without recent acute infections or vaccinations served as donors. Authors' data handling: ImmunoSEQ supplied junction-only sequences lacking quality scores, so filtering was different. The method was immunoSEQ multiplex PCR; TCRdb's version includes in-frame clones alone and lacks a portion of them. From that table come the V and J calls and clone size; the DNA was used to work out D and trimming. Of 1.5 million to 2.5 million clones listed, 85% to 95% are singletons. The germline gives CDR1 SNHLY, CDR2 FYNNEI. The CDR3 has 13 residues. The junction had 6 bases not matched to a gene; V was cut back by 10 bases and J by 0 bases.

This chain links TRBV2 with TRBJ2-7, with 7 nucleotides matching TRBD1. The clonotype originates from a man aged 18-30 years in good health. Sequenced: naive CD8+ T cells sorted from blood. This CDR3 reads CANRGQTSYEQYF. The CDR3 coding sequence is TGTGCCAACCGGGGACAGACCTCCTACGAGCAGTACTTC.